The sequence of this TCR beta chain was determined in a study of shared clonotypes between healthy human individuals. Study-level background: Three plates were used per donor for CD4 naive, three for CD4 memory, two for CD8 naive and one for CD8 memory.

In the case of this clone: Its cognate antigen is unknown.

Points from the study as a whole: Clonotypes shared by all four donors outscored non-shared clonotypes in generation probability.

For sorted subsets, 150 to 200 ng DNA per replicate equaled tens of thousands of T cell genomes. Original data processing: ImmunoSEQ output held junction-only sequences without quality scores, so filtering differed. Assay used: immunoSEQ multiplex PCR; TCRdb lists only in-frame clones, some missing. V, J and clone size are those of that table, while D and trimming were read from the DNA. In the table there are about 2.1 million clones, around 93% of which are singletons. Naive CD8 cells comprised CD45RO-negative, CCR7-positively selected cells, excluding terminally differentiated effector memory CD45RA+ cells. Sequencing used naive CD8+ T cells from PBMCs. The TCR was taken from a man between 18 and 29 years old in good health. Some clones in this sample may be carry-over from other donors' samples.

The CDR3 region has the DNA TGTGCCAGCAGCGCGTTTGACCGGATGAACACTGAAGCTTTCTTT. Translating it yields CASSAFDRMNTEAFF. This chain connects TRBV4-2 to TRBJ1-1; D unclear. The CDR3 is 15 residues long. From germline, CDR1 is LGHNA and CDR2 YNFKEQ. Trimming took off 5 bases at V and 0 bases at J, with 13 bases between the two ends.